The present entry profiles one T cell receptor beta chain with its context. This sample was taken from a study of shared clonotypes between healthy human individuals. Clones were sequenced by immunoSEQ multiplex PCR, and TCRdb holds only the in-frame ones, with some missing. In the table there are 330,000 or so clones, roughly 70% of which are singletons. Trimming removed 6 bases from V and 1 base from J, with 12 bases in between. The CDR3 is made up of 14 amino acids. Germline CDR1 and CDR2: MGHDK and SYGVNS. Sequencing was performed on memory CD4+ T cells sorted from blood. Subset defined: CD45RA-negative fraction. The TCR was taken from a man aged 25-40 years in good health. The rearrangement joins TRBV25-1 to TRBJ1-1; tentative D call: TRBD1 (6 bases). In nucleotides, the CDR3 is TGTGCCAGCAGGCCCGGGACACCGAACACTGAAGCTTTCTTT. Its translation: CASRPGTPNTEAFF.